These 29 T cell receptor beta chains share one sample of origin, sequenced in a study of T cells in Graves' hyperthyroidism and ophthalmopathy. RNA transcripts gave rise to amplified TCR beta CDR3 regions. The HTBI primer set was used in a first-round RT-PCR of the TCR CDR3. TCRdb passed the multiplex PCR reads through MiXCR, listing each CDR3 protein once. The profile covers about 610,000 distinct CDR3 sequences, with roughly 15% appearing a single time and roughly 4.5% taken by the ten largest. The source material was blood. Source of these receptors: a woman in her forties with Graves' ophthalmopathy.

Many counts were recorded for this clonotype. The chain joins TRBV9 to TRBJ1-3; TRBD1 agrees at 7 bases. Germline CDR1 and CDR2: SGDLS and YYNGEE. V trimming: 3 bases; J trimming: 1 base; junction bases outside the gene matches: 7. The CDR3 sequence is 16 residues long. CDR3 in DNA: TGTGCCAGCAGCGACTACAGGGGTGGGTCTGGAAACACCATATATTTT. Residues: CASSDYRGGSGNTIYF.

This clonotype was picked up a small number of times. The chain combines TRBV27 with TRBJ1-1; D gene uncertain. V was trimmed by 1 base and J by 4 bases, leaving 16 bases between them. The CDR3 is 16 residues long. Germline CDR1 MNHEY, CDR2 SMNVEV (reference sequence). CDR3 sequence (DNA): TGTGCCAGCAGTTTATGTATGCGGACGGAGAGCACTGAAGCTTTCTTT. Amino acids: CASSLCMRTESTEAFF.

This clonotype showed up many times. This chain connects TRBV28 to TRBJ2-7; D ambiguous. Deletions cut 7 bases from V and 2 bases from J, with 15 bases between. This CDR3 region has 14 residues. CDR1 is MDHEN, CDR2 SYDVKM, per germline. The CDR3 DNA is TGTGCCAGCACCCGGATCGACAAGGCCTACGAGCAGTACTTC. The encoded protein is CASTRIDKAYEQYF.

This clonotype was recorded a few times. This rearrangement joins TRBV29-1 to TRBJ1-3; tentative D call: TRBD1 (6 bases). The CDR3 covers 15 residues. CDR1 is SQVTM, CDR2 ANQGSEA, per germline. V was trimmed by 4 bases and J by 1 base, leaving 14 bases between them. CDR3: CSVGRQGPSGNTIYF. Written as DNA, the CDR3 is TGCAGCGTTGGGCGGCAGGGGCCGTCTGGAAACACCATATATTTT.

This clonotype was seen ten or more times. V is TRBV28 and J is TRBJ1-2; D is unresolved. Trimming shortened V by 2 bases and J by 7 bases, and 8 bases separated the two germline ends. CDR1 is MDHEN and CDR2 is SYDVKM in the germline V gene. The CDR3 spans 12 residues. The CDR3 sequence: CASSLMTSGYTF. In nucleotides, the CDR3 is TGTGCCAGCAGTTTAATGACATCTGGCTACACCTTC.

This clonotype has ten or more counts. The genes are TRBV2 and TRBJ2-7; D uncertain. Per the germline V gene, CDR1 is SNHLY and CDR2 is FYNNEI. V gave up 2 bases and J gave up 3 bases, with 14 bases separating them. The CDR3 covers 15 residues. CDR3 sequence: CASSEQLSGVYEQYF. Here the CDR3 DNA reads TGTGCCAGCAGTGAACAACTATCTGGCGTCTACGAGCAGTACTTC.

This clonotype was counted many times. This chain uses TRBV28 with TRBJ2-5; 10 nucleotides line up with TRBD2. The CDR3 contains 15 residues. The germline gives CDR1 MDHEN, CDR2 SYDVKM. Unmatched junction bases numbered 6, after V lost 6 bases and J lost 2 bases. The CDR3 DNA sequence: TGTGCCAGCAGAGGGACTAGCGAAACACAAGAGACCCAGTACTTC. Amino acid sequence: CASRGTSETQETQYF.

This clonotype was counted at least ten times. CDR3 sequence reads: CASSLELAGTYEQYF. CDR3 nucleotides: TGTGCCAGCAGCTTAGAACTAGCGGGAACCTACGAGCAGTACTTC. The J gene is TRBJ2-7, the V gene TRBV11-2, with 10 bases fitting TRBD2. V lost 0 bases to trimming and J lost 2 bases; unmatched junction nucleotides: 1. The germline V gene encodes CDR1 SGHAT and CDR2 FQNNGV. The CDR3 sequence is 15 residues long.

This clonotype showed up just a few times. V and J are TRBV4-2 and TRBJ2-5; D is unclear. Trimming shortened V by 0 bases and J by 4 bases, and 12 bases separated the two germline ends. The CDR3 runs to 15 residues. Germline values: CDR1 LGHNA, CDR2 YNFKEQ. Written as DNA, the CDR3 is TGTGCCAGCAGCCAAGAGGCGACTCGGCTAGAGACCCAGTACTTC. Translating it yields CASSQEATRLETQYF.

This clonotype was detected ten times or more. The chain is built from TRBV2 and TRBJ2-5, with D possibly called TRBD1 or TRBD2 (5 bases each). Trimming stripped 8 bases from V and 1 base from J, with 23 bases between. The CDR3 length is 17 residues. Germline V gives CDR1 SNHLY, CDR2 FYNNEI. CDR3: CASPGTARAAGQETQYF. The CDR3 nucleotides read TGTGCCAGCCCTGGGACCGCGCGGGCGGCGGGCCAAGAGACCCAGTACTTC. Based on the CDR3 plus reference TRBV2 and TRBJ2-5, the full variable domain is EPEVTQTPSHQVTQMGQEVILRCVPISNHLYFYWYRQILGQKVEFLVSFYNNEISEKSEIFDDQFSVERPDGSNFTLKIRSTKLEDSAMYFCASPGTARAAGQETQYFGPGTRLLVL.

This clonotype was recorded many times. V gene TRBV6-1 combines with J gene TRBJ1-1; no definite D call. V was clipped by 8 bases and J by 5 bases, with 12 bases between them. Germline V gene sequence: CDR1 MNHNS, CDR2 SASEGT. This CDR3 spans 12 amino acids. The CDR3 nucleotides are TGTGCCAGCCGCCTGGGCGTGACTGAAGCTTTCTTT. It codes for CASRLGVTEAFF.

This clonotype was recorded many times. The V and J genes are TRBV5-4 and TRBJ2-2, with 11 bases identical to TRBD2. V lost 0 bases, J lost 0 bases, and 4 bases stayed unmatched. Germline V CDR1 and CDR2: SGHNT, YYREEE (reference sequence). This CDR3 has 18 amino acids. CDR3 loop: CASSLELAGVPNTGELFF. The CDR3 coding sequence is TGTGCCAGCAGCTTGGAACTAGCGGGAGTTCCGAACACCGGGGAGCTGTTTTTT.

This clonotype was counted a few times. The junction departs from the called germline gene at one end, perhaps through a read error. This rearrangement joins TRBV6-1 to TRBJ2-5; TRBD1 matches at 11 bases. The length of the CDR3 is 15 residues. Per the germline V gene, CDR1 is MNHNS and CDR2 is SASEGT. CDR3 sequence: CASSRTGGLGENQYF. As DNA, the CDR3 is TGTGCCAGCAGTCGGACAGGGGGCTTGGGAGAGAACCAGTACTTC.

This clonotype came up a few times. The rearrangement links TRBV28 to TRBJ1-1, with a tentative D call TRBD1 (5 bases). CDR1 is MDHEN and CDR2 is SYDVKM in the germline V gene. This CDR3 is 13 amino acids long. Trimming pared 6 bases from V and 7 bases from J, leaving 15 bases between. CDR3 residues: CASRTPLQGEAFF. The CDR3 DNA sequence: TGTGCCAGCAGGACCCCACTTCAGGGTGAAGCTTTCTTT.

This clonotype was counted many times. The V gene is TRBV6-1, the J gene TRBJ1-5, with a tentative D call TRBD1 (6 bases). CDR3 length equals 14 residues. V dropped 8 bases and J dropped 0 bases, with 11 bases sitting between them. Germline loops: CDR1 MNHNS, CDR2 SASEGT. In DNA, the CDR3 is TGTGCCAGCCACAGGGATTATAGCAATCAGCCCCAGCATTTT. This codes for CASHRDYSNQPQHF.

The sample holds many counts of this clonotype. The chain links TRBV2 to TRBJ2-2; 8 nucleotides align to TRBD1. V lost 6 bases and J lost 0; bases outside the gene matches: 3. Germline-derived CDR1 and CDR2 are SNHLY and FYNNEI. The CDR3 contains 15 residues. Here the CDR3 DNA reads TGTGCCAGCAGCGGACAGGGCCCGAACACCGGGGAGCTGTTTTTT. It yields the protein CASSGQGPNTGELFF. The whole variable domain, remainder taken from reference TRBV2 and TRBJ2-2, is EPEVTQTPSHQVTQMGQEVILRCVPISNHLYFYWYRQILGQKVEFLVSFYNNEISEKSEIFDDQFSVERPDGSNFTLKIRSTKLEDSAMYFCASSGQGPNTGELFFGEGSRLTVL.

This clonotype was counted between two and nine times. This chain uses TRBV19 with TRBJ2-2; maybe TRBD1 (6 bases). The CDR3 length is 15 residues. V dropped 6 bases and J dropped 2 bases, with 13 bases sitting between them. From germline, CDR1 is LNHDA and CDR2 SQIVND (reference sequence). The CDR3 sequence is CASRGAARNTGELFF. CDR3 DNA sequence: TGTGCCAGTAGGGGGGCGGCCAGAAACACCGGGGAGCTGTTTTTT.

This clonotype showed up many times. J is TRBJ2-4 and V is TRBV6-5; perhaps TRBD1 as D (6 bases). Germline assignment: CDR1 MNHEY and CDR2 SVGAGI. Trimming removed 10 bases at V and 5 bases at J, with 15 bases between. The CDR3 runs 13 residues. CDR3 sequence: CATLSSGENIQYF. CDR3 nucleotides: TGTGCCACCTTATCCTCAGGGGAAAACATTCAGTACTTC.

This clonotype was observed at least ten times. V usage is TRBV12-3 or TRBV12-4 and J usage is TRBJ2-7, with TRBD2 as a possible D gene (6 bases). The V end was cut by 6 bases, the J end by 7 bases, with 16 bases between. The CDR3 has 13 amino acids. The CDR3 sequence: CASSSDGGLEQYF. CDR3 in DNA: TGTGCCAGCAGCTCGGACGGAGGGTTAGAGCAGTACTTC.

This clonotype showed up many times. The V gene is TRBV27, the J gene TRBJ2-7, with TRBD2 matching 15 bases. V lost 5 bases, J lost 6 bases, and 14 bases stayed unmatched. Germline V gives CDR1 MNHEY, CDR2 SMNVEV (reference sequence). The CDR3 runs 18 residues. As DNA, the CDR3 is TGTGCCAGCAGTCGATCGGGACTAGCGGGAGGTTTTCCTCTCGAGCAGTACTTC. It yields the protein CASSRSGLAGGFPLEQYF.

A few counts support this clonotype. The chain has TRBV4-2 and TRBJ1-1; 7 bases align to TRBD1. Germline lookup yields CDR1 LGHNA and CDR2 YNFKEQ. Trimming removed 3 bases from V and 5 bases from J; junction bases left unmatched: 6. The CDR3 covers 14 residues. The DNA of the CDR3 is TGTGCCAGCAGCCAGCCGACAGGGTCTACTGAAGCTTTCTTT. As protein: CASSQPTGSTEAFF.

At least ten counts were recorded for this clonotype. V and J are TRBV30 and TRBJ1-2; 7 nucleotides align to TRBD1. The germline CDR1 and CDR2 sequences are GTSNPN and SVGIG (reference sequence). This CDR3 is 14 amino acids long. V was clipped by 5 bases and J by 2 bases; unmatched bases: 8. The chain's CDR3 is CAWGSDRANYGYTF. CDR3 DNA: TGTGCCTGGGGTTCCGACAGGGCGAACTATGGCTACACCTTC. The variable domain in full, with the rest retrieved from reference TRBV30 and TRBJ1-2, is SQTIHQWPATLVQPVGSPLSLECTVEGTSNPNLYWYRQAAGRGLQLLFYSVGIGQISSEVPQNLSASRPQDRQFILSSKKLLLSDSGFYLCAWGSDRANYGYTFGSGTRLTVV.

This chain joins TRBV28 and TRBJ2-2; 12 bases fit TRBD1. Germline CDR1 MDHEN, CDR2 SYDVKM. V trimming: 5 bases; J trimming: 8 bases; junction bases outside the gene matches: 6. There are 15 residues in the CDR3. DNA for the CDR3: TGTGCCAGCAGTCGGGGACAGGGGGCTTTTGGGGAGCTGTTTTTT. As protein: CASSRGQGAFGELFF.

This clonotype was found many times. The chain carries TRBV20-1 and TRBJ1-1, with a possible D match to TRBD1 (6 bases). V lost 3 bases and J 1 base, leaving 12 bases between the germline ends. Germline V CDR1 and CDR2: DFQATT, SNEGSKA (reference sequence). The CDR3 has 14 amino acids. CDR3 sequence (DNA): TGCAGTGCTAGGGGCGGACAGCCGAACACTGAAGCTTTCTTT. This sequence encodes CSARGGQPNTEAFF.

This clonotype came up many times. V gene TRBV11-2 combines with J gene TRBJ2-2, with 13 bases identical to TRBD2. The CDR3 is 16 residues long. V shed 8 bases and J 7 bases; nucleotides not matched to a gene: 10. Looked up from germline, CDR1 is SGHAT and CDR2 is FQNNGV. CDR3 nucleotide sequence: TGTGCCAGCCGGCCCCCACTAGCGGGAGGGGACGGGGAGCTGTTTTTT. It encodes CASRPPLAGGDGELFF.

This clonotype appeared many times. The CDR3 sequence is CASSLQDLTDSSGNTIYF. Here the CDR3 DNA reads TGTGCCAGCAGCCTGCAAGACCTAACAGATTCATCTGGAAACACCATATATTTT. V is TRBV4-2 and J is TRBJ1-3; D ambiguous. Trimming removed 4 bases at V and 1 base at J, with 20 bases between. From germline, CDR1 is LGHNA and CDR2 YNFKEQ. The CDR3 length is 18 residues.

This clonotype has at least ten counts. The rearrangement links TRBV7-9 to TRBJ2-7, with D hard to call. The CDR3 is 13 residues long. The germline V and J ends were trimmed by 1 base and 7 bases, with 11 bases remaining between them. Germline V gene data show CDR1 as SEHNR and CDR2 as FQNEAQ (reference sequence). The CDR3 DNA sequence: TGTGCCAGCAGCTTAGAGGTTTCGAGGGAGCAGTACTTC. Protein sequence: CASSLEVSREQYF.

This clonotype was observed a handful of times. A much larger clone lies one base from this, so it may be a read error. The J gene is TRBJ1-1, the V gene TRBV20-1; the match to TRBD1 covers 11 bases. Trimming removed 5 bases from V and 3 bases from J; junction bases left unmatched: 8. Germline-derived CDR1 and CDR2 are DFQATT and SNEGSKA (reference sequence). The CDR3 has 15 residues. The DNA for the CDR3 is TGCAGTGCTGCAAGGACAGGGGGCACGGACACTGAAGCTTTCTTT. Protein product: CSAARTGGTDTEAFF.

This clonotype has at least ten counts. This chain links TRBV18 with TRBJ2-3, with 7 bases fitting TRBD1. J lost 0 bases, V lost 5 bases, and 5 bases had no gene match. The CDR3 is 15 amino acids. The germline gives CDR1 KGHSH, CDR2 LQKENI. The CDR3 spells CASSFGTASTDTQYF. The CDR3 region has the DNA TGTGCCAGCTCATTCGGGACAGCGAGCACAGATACGCAGTATTTT. The entire variable domain, with the rest obtained from reference TRBV18 and TRBJ2-3, is as follows: NAGVMQNPRHLVRRRGQEARLRCSPMKGHSHVYWYRQLPEEGLKFMVYLQKENIIDESGMPKERFSAEFPKEGPSILRIQQVVRGDSAAYFCASSFGTASTDTQYFGPGTRLTVL.